This TCR beta chain was recovered during a study of CD8+ T cells in alopecia areata. Findings of the study overall: More clonal than normal scalp was lesional scalp, particularly alopecia totalis/universalis.

Remarks on this clone: Its antigen is unknown.

cDNA serving as the sequencing template came from extracted, reverse transcribed RNA. This table comes from immunoSEQ multiplex PCR, and its TCRdb copy is limited to in-frame clones, with some not included. The profile shows a few hundred thousand clones, 56% of them singletons. There are 15 residues in the CDR3. Germline-derived CDR1 and CDR2 are SGHRS and YFSETQ. The ends were cut back, 6 bases at V and 4 bases at J, with 16 bases in the middle. This chain links TRBV5-1 with TRBJ2-2; tentatively, D is TRBD2 (6 bases). Sequences were obtained from CD8+ T cells sorted from blood. The TCR originated in a human donor in good health. DNA of the CDR3: TGCGCCAGCACCCCCCGGAGGGCACTCACCGGGGAGCTGTTTTTT. This translates into CASTPRRALTGELFF.